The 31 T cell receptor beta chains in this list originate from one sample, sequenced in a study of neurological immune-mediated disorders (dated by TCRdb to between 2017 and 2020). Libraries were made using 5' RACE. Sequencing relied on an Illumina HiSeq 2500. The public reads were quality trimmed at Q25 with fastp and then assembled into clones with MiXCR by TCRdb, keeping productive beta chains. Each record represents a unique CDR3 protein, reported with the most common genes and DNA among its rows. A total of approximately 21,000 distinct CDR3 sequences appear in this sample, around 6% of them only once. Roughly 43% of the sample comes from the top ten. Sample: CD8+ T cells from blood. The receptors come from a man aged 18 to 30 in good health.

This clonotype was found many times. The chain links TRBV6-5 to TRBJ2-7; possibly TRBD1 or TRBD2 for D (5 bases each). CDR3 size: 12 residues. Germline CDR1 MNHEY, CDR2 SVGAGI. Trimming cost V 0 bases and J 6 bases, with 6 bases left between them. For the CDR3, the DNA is TGTGCCAGCAGTTACTCGGGGGTCGAGCAGTACTTC. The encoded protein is CASSYSGVEQYF.

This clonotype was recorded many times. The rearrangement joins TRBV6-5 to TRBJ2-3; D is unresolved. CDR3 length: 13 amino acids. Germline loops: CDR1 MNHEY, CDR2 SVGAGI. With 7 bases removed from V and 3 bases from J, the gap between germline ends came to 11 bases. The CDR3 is CASTRTSTDTQYF. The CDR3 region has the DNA TGTGCCAGCACCCGAACCTCAACAGATACGCAGTATTTT.

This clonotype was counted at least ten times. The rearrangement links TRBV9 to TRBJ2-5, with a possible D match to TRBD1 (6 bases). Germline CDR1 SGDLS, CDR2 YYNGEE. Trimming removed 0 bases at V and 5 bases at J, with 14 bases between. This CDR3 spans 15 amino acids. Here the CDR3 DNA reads TGTGCCAGCAGCGTAGCCGCCTCAGGGGCGGAGACCCAGTACTTC. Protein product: CASSVAASGAETQYF. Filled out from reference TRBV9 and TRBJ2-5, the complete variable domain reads DSGVTQTPKHLITATGQRVTLRCSPRSGDLSVYWYQQSLDQGLQFLIQYYNGEERAKGNILERFSAQQFPDLHSELNLSSLELGDSALYFCASSVAASGAETQYFGPGTRLLVL.

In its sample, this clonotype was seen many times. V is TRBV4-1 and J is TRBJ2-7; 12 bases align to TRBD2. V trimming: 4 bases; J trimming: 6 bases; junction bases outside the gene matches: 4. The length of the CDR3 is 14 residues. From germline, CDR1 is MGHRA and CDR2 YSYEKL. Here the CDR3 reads CASSLTSGGVEQYF. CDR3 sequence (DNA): TGCGCCAGCAGCCTGACTAGCGGGGGCGTCGAGCAGTACTTC.

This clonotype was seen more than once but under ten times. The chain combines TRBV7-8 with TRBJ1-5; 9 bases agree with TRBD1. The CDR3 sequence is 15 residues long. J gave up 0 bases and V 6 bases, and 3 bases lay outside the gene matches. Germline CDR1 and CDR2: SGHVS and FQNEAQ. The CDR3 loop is CASRLDRGSNQPQHF. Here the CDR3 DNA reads TGTGCCAGCAGGTTGGACAGGGGTAGCAATCAGCCCCAGCATTTT.

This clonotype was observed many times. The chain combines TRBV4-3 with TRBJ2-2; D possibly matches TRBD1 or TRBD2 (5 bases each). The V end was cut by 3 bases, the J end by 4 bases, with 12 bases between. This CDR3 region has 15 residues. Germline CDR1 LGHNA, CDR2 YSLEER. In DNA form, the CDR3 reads TGCGCCAGCAGCCACCGCTGGGGGACCACCGGGGAGCTGTTTTTT. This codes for CASSHRWGTTGELFF.

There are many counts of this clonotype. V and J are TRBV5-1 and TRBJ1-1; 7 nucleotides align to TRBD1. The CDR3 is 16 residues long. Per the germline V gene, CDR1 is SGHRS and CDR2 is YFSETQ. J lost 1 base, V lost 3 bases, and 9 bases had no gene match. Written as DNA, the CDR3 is TGCGCCAGCAGCTCCGATTCTCAGGGGGGGAACACTGAAGCTTTCTTT. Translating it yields CASSSDSQGGNTEAFF.

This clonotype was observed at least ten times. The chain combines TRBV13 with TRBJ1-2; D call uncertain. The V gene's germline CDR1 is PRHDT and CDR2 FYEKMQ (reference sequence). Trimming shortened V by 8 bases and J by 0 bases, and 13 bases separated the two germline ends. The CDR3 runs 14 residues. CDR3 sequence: CASGSLPTNYGYTF. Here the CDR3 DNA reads TGTGCCAGCGGGTCACTTCCGACTAACTATGGCTACACCTTC.

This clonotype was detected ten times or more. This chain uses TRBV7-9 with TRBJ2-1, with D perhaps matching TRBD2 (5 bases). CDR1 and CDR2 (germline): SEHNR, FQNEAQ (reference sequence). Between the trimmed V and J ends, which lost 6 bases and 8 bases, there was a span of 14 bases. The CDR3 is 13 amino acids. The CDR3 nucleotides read TGTGCCAGCAGAGGACTCCCGAGCCATGAGCAGTTCTTC. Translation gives CASRGLPSHEQFF.

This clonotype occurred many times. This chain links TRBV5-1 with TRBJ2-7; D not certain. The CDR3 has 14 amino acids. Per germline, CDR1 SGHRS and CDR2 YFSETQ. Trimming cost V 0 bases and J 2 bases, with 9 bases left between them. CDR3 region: CASSLDLGPYEQYF. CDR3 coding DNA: TGCGCCAGCAGCTTGGATTTAGGACCCTACGAGCAGTACTTC.

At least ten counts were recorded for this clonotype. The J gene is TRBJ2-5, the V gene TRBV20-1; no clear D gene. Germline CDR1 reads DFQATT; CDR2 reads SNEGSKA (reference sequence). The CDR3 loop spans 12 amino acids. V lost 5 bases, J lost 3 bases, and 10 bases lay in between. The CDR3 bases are TGCAGTGCTCGGCAGCACGAAGAGACCCAGTACTTC. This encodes CSARQHEETQYF.

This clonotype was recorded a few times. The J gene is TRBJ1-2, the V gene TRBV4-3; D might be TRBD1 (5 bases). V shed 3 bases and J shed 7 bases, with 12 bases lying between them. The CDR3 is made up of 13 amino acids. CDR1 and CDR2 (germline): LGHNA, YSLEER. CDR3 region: CASSQARGTGYTF. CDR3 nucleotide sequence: TGCGCCAGCAGCCAGGCTAGGGGAACTGGCTACACCTTC.

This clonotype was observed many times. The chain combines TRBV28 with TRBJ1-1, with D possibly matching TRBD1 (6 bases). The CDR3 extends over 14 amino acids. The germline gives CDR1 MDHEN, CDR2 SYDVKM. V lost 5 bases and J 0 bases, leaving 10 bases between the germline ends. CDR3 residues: CASSHRALNTEAFF. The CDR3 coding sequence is TGTGCCAGCAGTCACAGGGCGCTGAACACTGAAGCTTTCTTT.

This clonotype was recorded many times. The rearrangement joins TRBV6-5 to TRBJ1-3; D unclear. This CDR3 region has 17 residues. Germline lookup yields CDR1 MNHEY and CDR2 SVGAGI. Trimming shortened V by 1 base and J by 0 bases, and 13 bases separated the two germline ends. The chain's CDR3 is CASSYLSGLSSGNTIYF. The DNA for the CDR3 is TGTGCCAGCAGTTACTTGTCGGGTCTGAGCTCTGGAAACACCATATATTTT.

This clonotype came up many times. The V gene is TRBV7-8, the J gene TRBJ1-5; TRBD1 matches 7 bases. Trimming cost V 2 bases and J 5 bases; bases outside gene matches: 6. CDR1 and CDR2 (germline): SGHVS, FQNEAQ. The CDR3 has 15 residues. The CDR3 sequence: CASSLRGLKYQPQHF. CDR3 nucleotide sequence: TGTGCCAGCAGCTTAAGGGGGCTGAAGTATCAGCCCCAGCATTTT.

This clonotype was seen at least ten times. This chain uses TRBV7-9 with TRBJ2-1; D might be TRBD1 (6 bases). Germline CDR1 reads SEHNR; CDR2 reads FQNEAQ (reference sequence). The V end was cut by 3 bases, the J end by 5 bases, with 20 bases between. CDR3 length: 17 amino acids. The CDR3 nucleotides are TGTGCCAGCAGCTTTAACTTACAGGGACCTCTCGACAATGAGCAGTTCTTC. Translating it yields CASSFNLQGPLDNEQFF.

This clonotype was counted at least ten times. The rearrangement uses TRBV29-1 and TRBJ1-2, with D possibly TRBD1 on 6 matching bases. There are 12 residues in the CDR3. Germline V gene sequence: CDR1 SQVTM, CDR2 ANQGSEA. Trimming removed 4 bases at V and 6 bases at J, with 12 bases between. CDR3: CSVGSGADGYTF. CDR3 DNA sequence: TGCAGCGTTGGGTCAGGGGCGGATGGCTACACCTTC.

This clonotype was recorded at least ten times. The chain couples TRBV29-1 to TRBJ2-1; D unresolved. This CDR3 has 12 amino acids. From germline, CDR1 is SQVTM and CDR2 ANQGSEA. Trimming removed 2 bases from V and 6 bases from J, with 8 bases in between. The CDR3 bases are TGCAGCGTTGAAAAGAATTCCAATGAGCAGTTCTTC. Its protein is CSVEKNSNEQFF.

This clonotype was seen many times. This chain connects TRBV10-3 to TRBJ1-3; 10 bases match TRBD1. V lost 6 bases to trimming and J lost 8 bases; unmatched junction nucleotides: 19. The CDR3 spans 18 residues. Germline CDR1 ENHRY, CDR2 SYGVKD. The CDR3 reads CAIRSGTGALYAHDTIYF. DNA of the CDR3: TGTGCCATCAGATCCGGGACAGGGGCTTTATACGCCCATGACACCATATATTTT.

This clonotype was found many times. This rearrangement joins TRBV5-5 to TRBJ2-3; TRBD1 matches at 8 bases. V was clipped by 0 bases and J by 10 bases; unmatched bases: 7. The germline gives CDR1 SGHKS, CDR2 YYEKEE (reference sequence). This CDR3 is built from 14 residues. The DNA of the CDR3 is TGTGCCAGCAGCTTGGCATGGGGACAGGACGCGCAGTATTTT. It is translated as CASSLAWGQDAQYF.

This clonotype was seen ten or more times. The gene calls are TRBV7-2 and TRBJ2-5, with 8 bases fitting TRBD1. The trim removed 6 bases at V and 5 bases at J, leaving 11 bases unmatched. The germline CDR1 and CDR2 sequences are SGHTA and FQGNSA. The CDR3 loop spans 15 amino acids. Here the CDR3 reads CASSIAGGAWETQYF. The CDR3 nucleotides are TGTGCCAGCAGTATAGCAGGGGGCGCTTGGGAGACCCAGTACTTC.

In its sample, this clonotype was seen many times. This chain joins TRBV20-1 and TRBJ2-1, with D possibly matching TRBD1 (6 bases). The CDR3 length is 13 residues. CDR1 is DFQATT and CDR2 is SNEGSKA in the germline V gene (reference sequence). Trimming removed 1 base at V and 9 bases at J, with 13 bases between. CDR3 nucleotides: TGCAGTGCTAGAGCCGCACAGGGTGGTGAGCAGTTCTTC. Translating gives CSARAAQGGEQFF.

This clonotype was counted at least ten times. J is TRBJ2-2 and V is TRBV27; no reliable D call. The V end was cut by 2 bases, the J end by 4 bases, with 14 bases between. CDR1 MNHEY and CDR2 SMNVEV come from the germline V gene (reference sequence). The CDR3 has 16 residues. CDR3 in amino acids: CASSLQVSLSTGELFF. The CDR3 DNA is TGTGCCAGCAGTTTACAGGTCTCCTTAAGCACCGGGGAGCTGTTTTTT.

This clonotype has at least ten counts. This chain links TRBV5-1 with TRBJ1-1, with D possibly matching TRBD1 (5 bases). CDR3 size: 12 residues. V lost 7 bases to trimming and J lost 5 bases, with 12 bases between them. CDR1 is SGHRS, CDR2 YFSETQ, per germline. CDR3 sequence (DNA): TGCGCCAGCCGGGGGGACCTGACTGAAGCTTTCTTT. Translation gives CASRGDLTEAFF.

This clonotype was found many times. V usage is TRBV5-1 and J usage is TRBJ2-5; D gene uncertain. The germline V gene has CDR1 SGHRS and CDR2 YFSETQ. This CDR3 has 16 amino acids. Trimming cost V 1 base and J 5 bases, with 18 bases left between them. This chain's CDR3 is CASSLSPRRVGETQYF. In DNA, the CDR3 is TGCGCCAGCAGCTTGTCCCCGCGGCGCGTCGGGGAGACCCAGTACTTC.

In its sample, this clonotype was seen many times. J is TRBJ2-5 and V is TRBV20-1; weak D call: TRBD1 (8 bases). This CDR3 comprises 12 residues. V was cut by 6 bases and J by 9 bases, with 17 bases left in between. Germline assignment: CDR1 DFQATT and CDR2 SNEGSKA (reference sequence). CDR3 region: CSAAGQAAAQYF. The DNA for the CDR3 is TGCAGTGCAGCGGGACAGGCTGCTGCCCAGTACTTC.

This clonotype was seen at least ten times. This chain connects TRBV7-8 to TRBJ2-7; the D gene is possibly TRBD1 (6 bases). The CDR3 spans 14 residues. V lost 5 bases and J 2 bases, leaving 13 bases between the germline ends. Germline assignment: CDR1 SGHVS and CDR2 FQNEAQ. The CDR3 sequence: CASSLDRRAYEQYF. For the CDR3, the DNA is TGTGCCAGCAGCCTAGACAGGCGTGCCTACGAGCAGTACTTC.

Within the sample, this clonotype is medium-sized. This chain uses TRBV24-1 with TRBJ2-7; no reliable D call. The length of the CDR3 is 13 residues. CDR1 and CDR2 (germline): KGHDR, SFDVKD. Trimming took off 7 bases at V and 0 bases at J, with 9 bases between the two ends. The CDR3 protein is CATSPGFSYEQYF. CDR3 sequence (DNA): TGTGCCACCAGCCCCGGGTTCTCCTACGAGCAGTACTTC.

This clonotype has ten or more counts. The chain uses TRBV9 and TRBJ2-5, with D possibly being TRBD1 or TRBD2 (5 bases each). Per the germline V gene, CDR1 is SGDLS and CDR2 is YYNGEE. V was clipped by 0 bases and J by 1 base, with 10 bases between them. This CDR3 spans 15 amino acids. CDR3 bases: TGTGCCAGCAGCGTAGACGGGACCCCCCAAGAGACCCAGTACTTC. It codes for CASSVDGTPQETQYF.

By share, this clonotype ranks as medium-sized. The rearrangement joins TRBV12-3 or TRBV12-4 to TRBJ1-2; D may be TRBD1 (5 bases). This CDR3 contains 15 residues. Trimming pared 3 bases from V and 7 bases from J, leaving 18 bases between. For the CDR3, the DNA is TGTGCCAGCAGTTTCGGGACGGGGCTCCTTGGTGGCTACACCTTC. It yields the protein CASSFGTGLLGGYTF.

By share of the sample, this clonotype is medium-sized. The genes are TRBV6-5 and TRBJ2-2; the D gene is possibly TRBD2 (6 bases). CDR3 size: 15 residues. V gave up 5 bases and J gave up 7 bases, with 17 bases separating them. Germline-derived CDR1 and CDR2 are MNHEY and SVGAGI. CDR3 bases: TGTGCCAGCAGTGCAGGGAGGTTATTGGGCGGGGAGCTGTTTTTT. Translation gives CASSAGRLLGGELFF.